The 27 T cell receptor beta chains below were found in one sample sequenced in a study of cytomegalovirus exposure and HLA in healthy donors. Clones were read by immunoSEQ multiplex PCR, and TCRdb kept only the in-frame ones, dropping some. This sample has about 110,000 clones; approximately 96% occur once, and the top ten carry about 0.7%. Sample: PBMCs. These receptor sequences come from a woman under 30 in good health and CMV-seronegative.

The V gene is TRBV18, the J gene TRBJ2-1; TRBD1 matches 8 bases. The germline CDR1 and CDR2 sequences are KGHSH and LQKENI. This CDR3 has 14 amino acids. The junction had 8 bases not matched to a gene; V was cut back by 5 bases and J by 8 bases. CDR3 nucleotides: TGTGCCAGCTCAGGCCAGGGGGCATTCGATGAGCAGTTCTTC. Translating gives CASSGQGAFDEQFF.

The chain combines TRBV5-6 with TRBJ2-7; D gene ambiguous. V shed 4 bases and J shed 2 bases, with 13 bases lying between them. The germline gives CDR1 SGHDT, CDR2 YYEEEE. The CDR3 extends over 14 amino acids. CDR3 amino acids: CASSPLDVPYEQYF. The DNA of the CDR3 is TGTGCCAGCAGCCCCCTAGACGTCCCCTACGAGCAGTACTTC. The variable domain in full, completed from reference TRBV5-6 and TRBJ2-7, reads DAGVTQSPTHLIKTRGQQVTLRCSPKSGHDTVSWYQQALGQGPQFIFQYYEEEERQRGNFPDRFSGHQFPNYSSELNVNALLLGDSALYLCASSPLDVPYEQYFGPGTRLTVT.

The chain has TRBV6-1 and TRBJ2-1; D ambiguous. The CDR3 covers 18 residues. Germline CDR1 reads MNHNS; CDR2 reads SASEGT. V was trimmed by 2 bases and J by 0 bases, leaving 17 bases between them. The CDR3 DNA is TGTGCCAGCAGTGAAAAGCTGCCCACACAGAGCTCCTACAATGAGCAGTTCTTC. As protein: CASSEKLPTQSSYNEQFF.

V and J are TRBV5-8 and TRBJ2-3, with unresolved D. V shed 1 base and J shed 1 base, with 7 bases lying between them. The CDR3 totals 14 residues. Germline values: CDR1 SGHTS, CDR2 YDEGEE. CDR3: CASSLFQGTDTQYF. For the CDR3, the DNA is TGTGCCAGCAGCTTGTTTCAGGGCACAGATACGCAGTATTTT.

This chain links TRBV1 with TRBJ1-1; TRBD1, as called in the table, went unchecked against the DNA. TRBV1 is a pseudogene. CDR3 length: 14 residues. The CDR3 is CTSSQGQANTEAFF. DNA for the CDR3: TGCACCAGCAGCCAAGGCCAGGCGAACACTGAAGCTTTCTTT.

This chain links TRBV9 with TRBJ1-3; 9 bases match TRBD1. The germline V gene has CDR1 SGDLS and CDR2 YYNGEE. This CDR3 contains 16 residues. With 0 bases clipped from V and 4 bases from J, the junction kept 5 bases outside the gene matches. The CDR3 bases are TGTGCCAGCAGCGTAGCCTTGACAGGGGGAGGAAACACCATATATTTT. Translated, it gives CASSVALTGGGNTIYF.

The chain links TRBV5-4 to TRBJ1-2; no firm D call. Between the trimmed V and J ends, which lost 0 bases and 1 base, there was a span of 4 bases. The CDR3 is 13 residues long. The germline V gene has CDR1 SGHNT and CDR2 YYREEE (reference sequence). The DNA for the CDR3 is TGTGCCAGCAGCTTGGACAGTAACTATGGCTACACCTTC. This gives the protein CASSLDSNYGYTF.

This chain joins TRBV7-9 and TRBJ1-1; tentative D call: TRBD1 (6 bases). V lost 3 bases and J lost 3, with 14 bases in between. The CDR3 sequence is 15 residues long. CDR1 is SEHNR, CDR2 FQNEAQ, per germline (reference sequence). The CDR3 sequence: CASSFPGGGDTEAFF. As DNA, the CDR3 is TGTGCCAGCAGCTTCCCGGGAGGGGGGGACACTGAAGCTTTCTTT. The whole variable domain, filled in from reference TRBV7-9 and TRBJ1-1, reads DTGVSQNPRHKITKRGQNVTFRCDPISEHNRLYWYRQTLGQGPEFLTYFQNEAQLEKSRLLSDRFSAERPKGSFSTLEIQRTEQGDSAMYLCASSFPGGGDTEAFFGQGTRLTVV.

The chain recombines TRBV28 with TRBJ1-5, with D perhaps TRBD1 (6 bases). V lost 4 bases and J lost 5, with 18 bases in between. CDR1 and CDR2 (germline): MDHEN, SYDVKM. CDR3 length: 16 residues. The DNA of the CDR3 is TGTGCCAGCAGTTCACGGGGGGGCCCGGGCCATCAGCCCCAGCATTTT. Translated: CASSSRGGPGHQPQHF.

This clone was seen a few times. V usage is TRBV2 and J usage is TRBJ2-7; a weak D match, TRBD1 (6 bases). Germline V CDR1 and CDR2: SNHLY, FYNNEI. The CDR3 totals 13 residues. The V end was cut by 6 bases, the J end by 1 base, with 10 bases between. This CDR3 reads CASRAGVSYEQYF. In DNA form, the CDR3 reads TGTGCCAGCAGAGCAGGGGTTTCCTACGAGCAGTACTTC.

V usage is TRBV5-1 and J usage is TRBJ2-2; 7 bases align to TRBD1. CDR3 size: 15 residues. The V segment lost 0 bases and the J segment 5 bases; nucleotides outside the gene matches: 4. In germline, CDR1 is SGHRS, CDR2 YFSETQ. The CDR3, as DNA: TGCGCCAGCAGCTTGGGACAGGGAGAAACCGGGGAGCTGTTTTTT. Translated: CASSLGQGETGELFF.

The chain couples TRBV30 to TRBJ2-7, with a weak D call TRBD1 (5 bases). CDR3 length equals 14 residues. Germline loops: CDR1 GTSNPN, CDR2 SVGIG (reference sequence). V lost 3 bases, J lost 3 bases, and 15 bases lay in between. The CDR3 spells CAWRIDRQHYEQYF. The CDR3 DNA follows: TGTGCCTGGAGGATCGACAGACAGCACTACGAGCAGTACTTC.

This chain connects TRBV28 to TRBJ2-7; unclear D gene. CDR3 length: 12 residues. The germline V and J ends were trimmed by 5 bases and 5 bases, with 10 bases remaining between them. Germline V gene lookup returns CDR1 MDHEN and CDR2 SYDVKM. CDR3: CASSLLGDEQYF. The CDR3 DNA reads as TGTGCCAGCAGTCTCCTAGGAGACGAGCAGTACTTC.

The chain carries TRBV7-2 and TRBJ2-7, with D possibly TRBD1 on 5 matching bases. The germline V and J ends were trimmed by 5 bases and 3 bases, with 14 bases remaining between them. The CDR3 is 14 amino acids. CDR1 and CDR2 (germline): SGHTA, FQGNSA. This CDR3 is CASSRPDSYYEQYF. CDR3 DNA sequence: TGTGCCAGCAGCCGCCCAGACAGCTACTACGAGCAGTACTTC.

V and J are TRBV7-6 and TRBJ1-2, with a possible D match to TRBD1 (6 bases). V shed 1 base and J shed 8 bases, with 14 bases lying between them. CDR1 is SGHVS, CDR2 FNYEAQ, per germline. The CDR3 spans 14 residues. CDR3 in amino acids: CASSLGDTGKGYTF. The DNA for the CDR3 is TGTGCCAGCAGCTTAGGGGACACCGGGAAGGGCTACACCTTC. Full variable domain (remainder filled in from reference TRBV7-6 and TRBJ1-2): GAGVSQSPRYKVTKRGQDVALRCDPISGHVSLYWYRQALGQGPEFLTYFNYEAQQDKSGLPNDRFSAERPEGSISTLTIQRTEQRDSAMYRCASSLGDTGKGYTFGSGTRLTVV.

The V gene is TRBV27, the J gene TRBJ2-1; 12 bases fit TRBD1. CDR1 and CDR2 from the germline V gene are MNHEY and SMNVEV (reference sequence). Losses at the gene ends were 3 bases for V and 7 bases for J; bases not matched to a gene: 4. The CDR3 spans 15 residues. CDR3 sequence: CASSFSGQGANEQFF. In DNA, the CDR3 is TGTGCCAGCAGTTTTTCGGGACAGGGGGCGAATGAGCAGTTCTTC.

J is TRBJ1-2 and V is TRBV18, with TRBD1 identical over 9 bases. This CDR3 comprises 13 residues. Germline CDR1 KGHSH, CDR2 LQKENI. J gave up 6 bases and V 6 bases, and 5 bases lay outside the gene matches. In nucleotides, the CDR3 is TGTGCCAGCTCGCCGGGACAGGGTCATGGCTACACCTTC. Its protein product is CASSPGQGHGYTF.

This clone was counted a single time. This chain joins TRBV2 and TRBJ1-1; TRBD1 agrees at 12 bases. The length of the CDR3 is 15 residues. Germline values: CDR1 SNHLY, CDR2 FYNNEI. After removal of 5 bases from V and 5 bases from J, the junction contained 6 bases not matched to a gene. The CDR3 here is CASSSPGQGATEAFF. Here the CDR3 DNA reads TGTGCCAGCAGTAGCCCGGGACAGGGGGCTACTGAAGCTTTCTTT.

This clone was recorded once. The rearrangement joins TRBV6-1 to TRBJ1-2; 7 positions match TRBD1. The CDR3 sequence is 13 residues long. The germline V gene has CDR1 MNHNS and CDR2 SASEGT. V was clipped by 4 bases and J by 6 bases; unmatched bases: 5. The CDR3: CASSGRTGDGYTF. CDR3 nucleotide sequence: TGTGCCAGCAGTGGAAGGACAGGAGATGGCTACACCTTC.

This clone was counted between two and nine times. Here the CDR3 reads CASTNRLAGGHEQFF. The CDR3 DNA reads as TGTGCCAGCACCAACCGACTAGCGGGGGGACATGAGCAGTTCTTC. This chain connects TRBV27 to TRBJ2-1, with 13 bases matching TRBD2. The J segment lost 8 bases and the V segment lost 7 bases, leaving 8 bases of the junction unmatched. The CDR3 spans 15 residues. Germline CDR1 is MNHEY and CDR2 is SMNVEV (reference sequence).

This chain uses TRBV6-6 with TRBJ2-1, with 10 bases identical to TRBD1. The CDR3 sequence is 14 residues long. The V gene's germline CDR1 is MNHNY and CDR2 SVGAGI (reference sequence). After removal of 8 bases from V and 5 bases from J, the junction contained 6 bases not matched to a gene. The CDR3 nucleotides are TGTGCCAGCCACGGACAGGGGGGCCACAATGAGCAGTTCTTC. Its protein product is CASHGQGGHNEQFF.

For the CDR3, the DNA is TGTGCCAGCAGCCCCGGACTCTCCTATAATTCACCCCTCCACTTT. Amino acids: CASSPGLSYNSPLHF. This chain connects TRBV7-6 to TRBJ1-6, with D hard to call. Between the trimmed V and J ends, which lost 5 bases and 0 bases, there was a span of 8 bases. Looked up from germline, CDR1 is SGHVS and CDR2 is FNYEAQ. The CDR3 totals 15 residues.

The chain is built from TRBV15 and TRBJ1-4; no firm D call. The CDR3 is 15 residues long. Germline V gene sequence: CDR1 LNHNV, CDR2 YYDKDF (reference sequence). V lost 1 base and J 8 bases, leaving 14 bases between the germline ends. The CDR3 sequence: CATSRGSGWEEKLFF. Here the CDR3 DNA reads TGTGCCACCAGCAGAGGGTCGGGGTGGGAAGAAAAACTGTTTTTT.

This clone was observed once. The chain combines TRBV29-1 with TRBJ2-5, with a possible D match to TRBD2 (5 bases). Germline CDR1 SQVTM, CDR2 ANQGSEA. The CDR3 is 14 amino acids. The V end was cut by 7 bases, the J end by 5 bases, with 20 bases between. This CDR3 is CSAGVYSGLETQYF. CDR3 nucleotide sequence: TGCAGCGCTGGGGTTTATAGTGGACTCGAGACCCAGTACTTC.

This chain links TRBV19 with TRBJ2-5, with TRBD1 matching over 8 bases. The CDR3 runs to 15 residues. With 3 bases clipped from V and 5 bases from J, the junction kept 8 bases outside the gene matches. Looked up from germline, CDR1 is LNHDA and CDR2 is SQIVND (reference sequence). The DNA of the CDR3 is TGTGCCAGTAGTATGGCGACAGGGGTTCGGGAGACCCAGTACTTC. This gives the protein CASSMATGVRETQYF.

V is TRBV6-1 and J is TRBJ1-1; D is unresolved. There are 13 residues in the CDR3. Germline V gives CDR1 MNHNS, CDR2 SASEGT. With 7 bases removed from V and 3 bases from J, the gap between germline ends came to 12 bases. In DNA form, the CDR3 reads TGTGCCAGCATGGGCAGTATGCACACTGAAGCTTTCTTT. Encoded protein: CASMGSMHTEAFF.

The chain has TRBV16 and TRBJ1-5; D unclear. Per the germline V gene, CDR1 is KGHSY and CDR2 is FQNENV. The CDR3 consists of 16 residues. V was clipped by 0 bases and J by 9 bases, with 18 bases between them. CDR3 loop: CASSQSGQVGKRPQHF. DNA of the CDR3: TGTGCCAGCAGCCAATCCGGCCAGGTCGGTAAGAGGCCCCAGCATTTT.